Given below is one TCR beta chain in context. This sample was included in a study of technical replicates of blood from several donors. Method: immunoSEQ multiplex PCR; TCRdb's copy keeps in-frame clones and lacks some. This sample has over 85,000 clones, with almost 97% found just once. Germline CDR1 LGHNA, CDR2 YNFKEQ. V lost 4 bases, J lost 5 bases, and 13 bases stayed unmatched. This CDR3 has 18 residues. Sequencing was done on a sample of T cells isolated from PBMCs. The chain joins TRBV4-2 to TRBJ2-1, with 11 bases lining up with TRBD2. This clonotype was sampled from a human donor in good health. CDR3 sequence (DNA): TGTGCCAGCAGCCTGAAAGTACTAGCGGGAGCCCCCCACAATGAGCAGTTCTTC. This codes for CASSLKVLAGAPHNEQFF.